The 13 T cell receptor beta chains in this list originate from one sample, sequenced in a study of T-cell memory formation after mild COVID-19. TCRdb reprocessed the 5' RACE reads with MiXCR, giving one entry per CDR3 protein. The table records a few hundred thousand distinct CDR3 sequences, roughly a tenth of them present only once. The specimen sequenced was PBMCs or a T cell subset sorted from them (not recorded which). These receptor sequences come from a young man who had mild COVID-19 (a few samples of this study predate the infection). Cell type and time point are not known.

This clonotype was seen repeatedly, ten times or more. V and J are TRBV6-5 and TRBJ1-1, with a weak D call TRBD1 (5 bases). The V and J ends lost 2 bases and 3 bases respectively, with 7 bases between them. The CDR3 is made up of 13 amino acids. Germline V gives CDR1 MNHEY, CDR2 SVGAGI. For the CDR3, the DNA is TGTGCCAGCAGTTACCGGGGGGACACTGAAGCTTTCTTT. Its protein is CASSYRGDTEAFF.

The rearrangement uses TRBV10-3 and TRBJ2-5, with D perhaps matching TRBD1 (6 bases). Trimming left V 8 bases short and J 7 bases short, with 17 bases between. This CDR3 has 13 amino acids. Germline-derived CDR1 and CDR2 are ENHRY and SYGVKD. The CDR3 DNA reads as TGTGCCATCGGGGTACAGGGCCGGGGGACCCAGTACTTC. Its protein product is CAIGVQGRGTQYF.

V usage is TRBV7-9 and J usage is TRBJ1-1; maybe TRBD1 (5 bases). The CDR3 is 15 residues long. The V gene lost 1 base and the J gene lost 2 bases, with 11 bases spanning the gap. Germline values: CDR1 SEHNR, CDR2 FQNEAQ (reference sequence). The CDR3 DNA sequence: TGTGCCAGCAGCTTAGGGGGGAGGGGCAACACTGAAGCTTTCTTT. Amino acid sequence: CASSLGGRGNTEAFF.

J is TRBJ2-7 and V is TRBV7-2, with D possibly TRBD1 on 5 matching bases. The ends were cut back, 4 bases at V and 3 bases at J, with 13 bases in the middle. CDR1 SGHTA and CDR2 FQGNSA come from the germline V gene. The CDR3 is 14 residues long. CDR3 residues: CASSSSGSGYEQYF. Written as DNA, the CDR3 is TGTGCCAGCAGCTCATCAGGGTCGGGCTACGAGCAGTACTTC.

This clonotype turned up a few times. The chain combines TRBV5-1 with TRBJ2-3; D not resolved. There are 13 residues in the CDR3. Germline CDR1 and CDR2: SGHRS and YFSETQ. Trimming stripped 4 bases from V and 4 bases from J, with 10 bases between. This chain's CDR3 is CASSSRPPDTQYF. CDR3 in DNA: TGCGCCAGCAGCAGCAGGCCCCCAGATACGCAGTATTTT.

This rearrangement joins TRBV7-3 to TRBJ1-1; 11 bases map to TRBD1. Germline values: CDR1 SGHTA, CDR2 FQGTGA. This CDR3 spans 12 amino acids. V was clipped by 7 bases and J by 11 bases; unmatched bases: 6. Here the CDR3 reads CASKGGQGDAFF. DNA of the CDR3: TGTGCCAGCAAAGGGGGACAGGGGGATGCTTTCTTT.

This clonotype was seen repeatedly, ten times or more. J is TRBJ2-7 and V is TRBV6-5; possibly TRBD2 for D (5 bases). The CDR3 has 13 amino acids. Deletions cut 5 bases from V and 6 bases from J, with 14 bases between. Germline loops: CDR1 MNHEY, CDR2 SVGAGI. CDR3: CASSLPATSEQYF. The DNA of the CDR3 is TGTGCCAGCAGTCTCCCGGCCACTAGCGAGCAGTACTTC.

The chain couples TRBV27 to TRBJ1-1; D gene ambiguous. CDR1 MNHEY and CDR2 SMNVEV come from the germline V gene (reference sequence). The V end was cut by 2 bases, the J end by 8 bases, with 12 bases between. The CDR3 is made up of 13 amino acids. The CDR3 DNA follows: TGTGCCAGCAGTTTACAAATCGGACGGGAAGCTTTCTTT. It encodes CASSLQIGREAFF.

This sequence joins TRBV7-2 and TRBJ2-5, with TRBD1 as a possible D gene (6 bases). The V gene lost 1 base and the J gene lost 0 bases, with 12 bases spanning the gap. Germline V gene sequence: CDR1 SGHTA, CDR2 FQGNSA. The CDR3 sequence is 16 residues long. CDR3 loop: CASSLGAGANQETQYF. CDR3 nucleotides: TGTGCCAGCAGCTTAGGGGCAGGGGCTAACCAAGAGACCCAGTACTTC. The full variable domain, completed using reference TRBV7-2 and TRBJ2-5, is GAGVSQSPSNKVTEKGKDVELRCDPISGHTALYWYRQSLGQGLEFLIYFQGNSAPDKSGLPSDRFSAERTGGSVSTLTIQRTQQEDSAVYLCASSLGAGANQETQYFGPGTRLLVL.

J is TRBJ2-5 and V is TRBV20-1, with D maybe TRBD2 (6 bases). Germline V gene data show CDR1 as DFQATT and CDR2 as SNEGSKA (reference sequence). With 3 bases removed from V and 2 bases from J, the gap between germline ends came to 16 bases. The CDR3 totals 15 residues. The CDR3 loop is CSARIFGGLQETQYF. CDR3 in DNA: TGCAGTGCTAGGATCTTTGGGGGACTGCAAGAGACCCAGTACTTC.

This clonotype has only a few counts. The CDR3 DNA is TGTGCCAGCAGCTCGCTGACTCACGAGTACGCTGAAGCTTTCTTT. Residues: CASSSLTHEYAEAFF. The chain recombines TRBV5-6 with TRBJ1-1; D unclear. This CDR3 is built from 15 residues. Germline V lookup: CDR1 SGHDT, CDR2 YYEEEE. The V gene lost 3 bases and the J gene lost 6 bases, with 18 bases spanning the gap.

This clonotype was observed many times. In DNA form, the CDR3 reads TGTGCCAGCAGTCTTAGGGAGCGGGCTTTCTTT. Protein sequence: CASSLRERAFF. This rearrangement joins TRBV12-3 or TRBV12-4 to TRBJ1-1; D remains ambiguous. Trimming took off 5 bases at V and 11 bases at J, with 12 bases between the two ends. The length of the CDR3 is 11 residues.

The CDR3, as DNA: TGTGCCAGCAGTTTTTTAGGCGACGGGACATTACGACAGCCCCAGCATTTT. This sequence encodes CASSFLGDGTLRQPQHF. The rearrangement joins TRBV6-1 to TRBJ1-5; possible D gene TRBD1, 6 bases. V shed 5 bases and J shed 7 bases, with 24 bases lying between them. Germline-derived CDR1 and CDR2 are MNHNS and SASEGT. The CDR3 loop spans 17 amino acids.